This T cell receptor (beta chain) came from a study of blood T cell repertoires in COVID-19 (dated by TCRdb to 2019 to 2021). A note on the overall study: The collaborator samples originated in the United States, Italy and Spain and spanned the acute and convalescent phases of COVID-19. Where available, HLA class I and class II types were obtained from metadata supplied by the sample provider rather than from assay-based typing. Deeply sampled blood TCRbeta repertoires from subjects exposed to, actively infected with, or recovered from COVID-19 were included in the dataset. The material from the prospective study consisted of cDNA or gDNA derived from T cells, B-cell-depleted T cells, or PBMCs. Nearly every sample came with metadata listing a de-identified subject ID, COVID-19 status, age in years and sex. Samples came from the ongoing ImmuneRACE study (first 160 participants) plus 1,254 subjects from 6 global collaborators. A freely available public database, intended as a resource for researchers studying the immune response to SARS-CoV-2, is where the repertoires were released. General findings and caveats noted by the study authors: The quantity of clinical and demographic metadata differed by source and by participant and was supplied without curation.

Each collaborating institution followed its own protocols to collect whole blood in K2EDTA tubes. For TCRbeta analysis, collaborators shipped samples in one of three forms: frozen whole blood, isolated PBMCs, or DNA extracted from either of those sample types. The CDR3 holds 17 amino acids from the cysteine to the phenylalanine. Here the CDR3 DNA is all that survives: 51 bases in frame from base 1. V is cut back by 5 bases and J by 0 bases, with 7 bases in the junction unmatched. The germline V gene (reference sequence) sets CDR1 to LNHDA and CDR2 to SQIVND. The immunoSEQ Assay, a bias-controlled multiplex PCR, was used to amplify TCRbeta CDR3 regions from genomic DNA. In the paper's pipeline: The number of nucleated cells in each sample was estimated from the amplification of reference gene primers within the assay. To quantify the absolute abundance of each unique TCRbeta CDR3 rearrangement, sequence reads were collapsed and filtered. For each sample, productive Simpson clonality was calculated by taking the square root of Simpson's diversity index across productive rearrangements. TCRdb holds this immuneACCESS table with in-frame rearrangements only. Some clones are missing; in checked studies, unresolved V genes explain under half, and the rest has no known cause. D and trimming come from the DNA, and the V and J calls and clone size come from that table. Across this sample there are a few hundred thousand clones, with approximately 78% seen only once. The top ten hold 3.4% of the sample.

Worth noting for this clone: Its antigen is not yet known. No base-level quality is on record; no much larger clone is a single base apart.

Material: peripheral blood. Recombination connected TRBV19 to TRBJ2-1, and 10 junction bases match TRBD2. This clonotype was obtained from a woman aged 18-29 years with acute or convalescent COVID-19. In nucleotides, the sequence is TGTGCCAGTAGTGCTAGCGGGAGCGCCAGCTCCTACAATGAGCAGTTCTTC. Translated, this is CASSASGSASSYNEQFF.